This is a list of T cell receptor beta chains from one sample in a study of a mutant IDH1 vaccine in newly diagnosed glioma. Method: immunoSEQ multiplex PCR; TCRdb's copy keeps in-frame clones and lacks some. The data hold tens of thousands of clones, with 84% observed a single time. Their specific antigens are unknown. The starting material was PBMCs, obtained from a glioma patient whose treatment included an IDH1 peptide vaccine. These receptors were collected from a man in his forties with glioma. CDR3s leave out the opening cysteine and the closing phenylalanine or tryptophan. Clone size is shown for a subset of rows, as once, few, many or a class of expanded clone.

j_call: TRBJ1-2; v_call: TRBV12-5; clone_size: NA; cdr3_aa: ASAWGDGYGYT
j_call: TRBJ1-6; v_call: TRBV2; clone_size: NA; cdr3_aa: ATSGPTNSPLH
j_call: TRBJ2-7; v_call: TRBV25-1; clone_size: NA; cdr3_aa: ASSDPALTVVF
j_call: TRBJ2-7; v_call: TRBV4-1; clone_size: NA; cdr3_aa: ASSQERTSREQY
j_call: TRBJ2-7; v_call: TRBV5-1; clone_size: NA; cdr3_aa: ASSWWTGYEQY
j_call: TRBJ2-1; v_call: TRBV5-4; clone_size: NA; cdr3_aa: ASSLVAVALTNEQF
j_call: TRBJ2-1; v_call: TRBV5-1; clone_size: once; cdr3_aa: ASRDGASRSYNEQF
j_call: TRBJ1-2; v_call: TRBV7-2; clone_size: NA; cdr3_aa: ASSREGTGASGYT
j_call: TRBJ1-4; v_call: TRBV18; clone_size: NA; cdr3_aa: ASSPGTLTNEKLF
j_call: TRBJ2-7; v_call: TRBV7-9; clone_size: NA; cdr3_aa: ASSSLEDYEQY
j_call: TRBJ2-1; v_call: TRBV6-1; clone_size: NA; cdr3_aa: ASSEKTSGRRGDEQF
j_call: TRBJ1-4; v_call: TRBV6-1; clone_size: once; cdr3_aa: ASRGAYNEKLF
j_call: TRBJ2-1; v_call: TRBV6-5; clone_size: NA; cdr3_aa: ASSMGVSYNEQF
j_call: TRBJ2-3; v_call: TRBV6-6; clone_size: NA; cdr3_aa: ASRDSSGRGGDTQY
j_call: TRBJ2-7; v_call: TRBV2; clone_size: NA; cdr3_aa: ASRGDTYEQY
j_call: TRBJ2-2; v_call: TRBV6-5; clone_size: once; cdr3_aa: ASSYRWNTGELF
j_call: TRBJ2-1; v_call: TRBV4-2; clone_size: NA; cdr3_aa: ASSQSLGNSYNEQF
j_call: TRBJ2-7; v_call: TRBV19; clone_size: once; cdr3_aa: ASSIWAGEGYEQY
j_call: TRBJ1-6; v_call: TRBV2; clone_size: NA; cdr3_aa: ASSRDRLISPLH
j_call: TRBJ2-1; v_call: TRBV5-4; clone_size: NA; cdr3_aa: ASSRLAGGREQF
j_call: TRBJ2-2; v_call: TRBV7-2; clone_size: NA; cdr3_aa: ASSLGVHTGELF
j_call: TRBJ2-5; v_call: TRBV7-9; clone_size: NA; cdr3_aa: ASSLRLAGEETQY
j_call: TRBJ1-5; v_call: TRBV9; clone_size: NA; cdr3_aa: ASSRQGDQPQH
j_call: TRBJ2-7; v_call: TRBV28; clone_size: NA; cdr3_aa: ASSLPSAGGPYEQY
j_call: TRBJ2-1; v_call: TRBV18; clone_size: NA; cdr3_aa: ASSPTLGGANEQF
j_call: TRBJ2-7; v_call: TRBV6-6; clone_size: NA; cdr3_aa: ASSSGTRAFEQY
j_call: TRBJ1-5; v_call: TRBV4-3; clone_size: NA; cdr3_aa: ASSQGQPPNQPQH
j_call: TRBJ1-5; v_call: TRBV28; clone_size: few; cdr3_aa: ASSQAGTGGASQPQH
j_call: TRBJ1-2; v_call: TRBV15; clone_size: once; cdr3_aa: ATSAGGTGDLGYT
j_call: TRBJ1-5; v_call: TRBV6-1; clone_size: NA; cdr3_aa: ASSVAGNQPQH
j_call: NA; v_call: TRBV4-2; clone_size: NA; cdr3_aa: ASSLTVYEQY
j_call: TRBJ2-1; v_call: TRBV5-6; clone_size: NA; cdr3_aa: ASSLGMGGGRARHEQF
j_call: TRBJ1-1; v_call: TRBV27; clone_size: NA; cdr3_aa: ASRSTDHTEAF
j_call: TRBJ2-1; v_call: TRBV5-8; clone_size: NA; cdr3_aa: ASSLRVGEQF
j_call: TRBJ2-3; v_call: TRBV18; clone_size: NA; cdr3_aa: ASSPPGAAADTQY
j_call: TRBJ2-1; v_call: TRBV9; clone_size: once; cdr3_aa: ASSVENHNEQF
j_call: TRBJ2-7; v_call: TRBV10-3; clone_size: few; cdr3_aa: AISDLDSYEQY
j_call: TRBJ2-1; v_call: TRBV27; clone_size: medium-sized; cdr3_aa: ASSSVDNEQF
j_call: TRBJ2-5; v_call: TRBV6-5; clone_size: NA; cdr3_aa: ASSRRTQQETQY
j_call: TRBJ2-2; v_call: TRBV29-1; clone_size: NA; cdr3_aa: SVQGQGASLNTGELF
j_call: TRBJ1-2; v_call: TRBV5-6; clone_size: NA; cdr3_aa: ASSPDRGAYGYT
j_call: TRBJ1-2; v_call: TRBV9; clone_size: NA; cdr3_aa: ASSVGTGGAYGYT
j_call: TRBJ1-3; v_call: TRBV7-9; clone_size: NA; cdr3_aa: ASSLIQGPGNTIY
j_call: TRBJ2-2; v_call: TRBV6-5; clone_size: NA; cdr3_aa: ASSRKAANTGELF
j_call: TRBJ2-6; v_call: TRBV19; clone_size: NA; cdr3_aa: ASHASGTGANVLT
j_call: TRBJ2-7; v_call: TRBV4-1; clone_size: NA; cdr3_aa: ASSQEAVVYEQY
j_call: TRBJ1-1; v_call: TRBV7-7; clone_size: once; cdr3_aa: ASSLAGGTGEAF